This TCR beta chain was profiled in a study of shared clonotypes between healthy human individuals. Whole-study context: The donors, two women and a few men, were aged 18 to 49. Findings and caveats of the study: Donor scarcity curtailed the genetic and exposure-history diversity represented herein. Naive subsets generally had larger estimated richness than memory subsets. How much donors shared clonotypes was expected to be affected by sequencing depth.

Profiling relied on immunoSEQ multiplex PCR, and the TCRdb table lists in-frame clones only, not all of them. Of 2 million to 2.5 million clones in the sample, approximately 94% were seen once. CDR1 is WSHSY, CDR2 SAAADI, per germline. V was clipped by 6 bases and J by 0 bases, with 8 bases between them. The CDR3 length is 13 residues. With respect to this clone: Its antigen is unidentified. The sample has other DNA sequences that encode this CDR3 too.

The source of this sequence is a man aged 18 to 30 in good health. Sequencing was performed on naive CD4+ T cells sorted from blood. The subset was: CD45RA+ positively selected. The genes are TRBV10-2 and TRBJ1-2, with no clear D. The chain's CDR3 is CASRAGPNYGYTF. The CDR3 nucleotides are TGCGCCAGCAGGGCGGGTCCTAACTATGGCTACACCTTC.